This T cell receptor beta chain derives from a study of blood T cell repertoires in COVID-19. Overall study: Sites in the United States, Italy and Spain provided acute and convalescent COVID-19 samples. The cDNA or gDNA used as material had been derived from T cells, B-cell-depleted T cells, or PBMCs.

This clone has just a few counts. In the authors' workflow: It was from reference gene primer amplification that nucleated cell counts were estimated. Profiling relied on immunoSEQ multiplex PCR, and the TCRdb table lists in-frame clones only, not all of them. Clone size and the V and J calls come from that table; the DNA yielded D and trimming. The sample has some 73,000 clones, roughly 70% seen once. V lost 2 bases to trimming and J lost 2 bases; unmatched junction nucleotides: 7. CDR1 is MDHEN and CDR2 is SYDVKM in the germline V gene. The CDR3 extends over 16 amino acids. Input material: peripheral blood. The V gene is TRBV28, the J gene TRBJ2-7, with 9 bases lining up with TRBD1. The sequence came from a man in his sixties with acute or convalescent COVID-19. CDR3 nucleotides: TGTGCCAGCAGTTTACCTCCGGGGACAGGGACCTACGAGCAGTACTTC. Amino acids: CASSLPPGTGTYEQYF.